The present TCR beta chain was sequenced within a study of a mutant IDH1 vaccine in newly diagnosed glioma. Study as a whole: Vaccines began 4-6 weeks after radiotherapy alone, or with temozolomide cycles. Treated patients showed a male proportion of approximately 62%, a female proportion of about 40%, and a mean age of approximately 40 years. Patients had received radiotherapy, temozolomide, or both previously, most receiving both.

Clones were sequenced by immunoSEQ multiplex PCR, and TCRdb holds only the in-frame ones, with some missing. The sample records about 81,000 clones, 65% to 90% being singletons. Documented time point: week 23, last vaccination. In the vaccine, a single dose held 300 ug of the mutant IDH1 20-mer peptide, along with topical imiquimod. Germline CDR1 reads SEHNR; CDR2 reads FQNEAQ (reference sequence). The CDR3 is made up of 13 amino acids. V gave up 2 bases and J gave up 8 bases, with 9 bases separating them. Worth noting for this clone: Its antigen is not known.

The sequence was collected from a man aged 25-40 years with glioma. Some clones in this sample may be carry-over from other donors' samples. The sequencing here drew on PBMCs, taken from a glioma patient whose treatment included an IDH1 peptide vaccine. The chain links TRBV7-9 to TRBJ1-4, with D hard to call. The CDR3 spells CASSLSFGEKLFF. In DNA form, the CDR3 reads TGTGCCAGCAGCTTATCCTTCGGGGAAAAACTGTTTTTT.